Below, 31 T cell receptor beta chains from the same sample are listed, as sequenced in a study of T cell responses to AZD1222 COVID-19 vaccine. Sequencing was performed with immunoSEQ multiplex PCR; in TCRdb, only in-frame clones are kept and a portion is missing. Of about 120,000 clones listed, about 90% are singletons. The sequenced sample was peripheral blood, obtained on day 0 of AZD1222 vaccination. These receptor sequences come from an adult in good health.

The chain links TRBV2 to TRBJ2-2; D is ambiguous. The CDR3 has 15 amino acids. Germline loops: CDR1 SNHLY, CDR2 FYNNEI. Trimming left V 0 bases short and J 5 bases short, with 10 bases between. CDR3 loop: CASSEAGLKTGELFF. The CDR3 DNA is TGTGCCAGCAGTGAAGCAGGGCTGAAAACCGGGGAGCTGTTTTTT.

The rearrangement links TRBV6-5 to TRBJ1-5; D not resolved. This CDR3 comprises 12 residues. CDR1 and CDR2 (germline): MNHEY, SVGAGI. Between the trimmed V and J ends, which lost 7 bases and 7 bases, there was a span of 11 bases. The CDR3 loop is CASTEVGQPQHF. The CDR3 DNA reads as TGTGCCAGCACCGAAGTCGGGCAGCCCCAGCATTTT.

The rearrangement uses TRBV30 and TRBJ1-2; tentative D call: TRBD1 (6 bases). This CDR3 has 13 amino acids. Per germline, CDR1 GTSNPN and CDR2 SVGIG (reference sequence). V was pared by 3 bases and J by 5 bases, with 13 bases between. The CDR3 protein is CAWSGGQGYGYTF. The CDR3 DNA reads as TGTGCCTGGAGCGGGGGGCAGGGGTATGGCTACACCTTC.

The count of this clone is one. The genes are TRBV5-4 and TRBJ2-5; D is possibly TRBD1 (5 bases). The CDR3 length is 14 residues. Per the germline V gene, CDR1 is SGHNT and CDR2 is YYREEE (reference sequence). With 1 base removed from V and 3 bases from J, the gap between germline ends came to 10 bases. CDR3 sequence: CASSLQGTEETQYF. For the CDR3, the DNA is TGTGCCAGCAGCTTGCAGGGCACCGAAGAGACCCAGTACTTC. Full variable domain (outside the CDR3, taken from reference TRBV5-4 and TRBJ2-5): ETGVTQSPTHLIKTRGQQVTLRCSSQSGHNTVSWYQQALGQGPQFIFQYYREEENGRGNFPPRFSGLQFPNYSSELNVNALELDDSALYLCASSLQGTEETQYFGPGTRLLVL.

This chain joins TRBV19 and TRBJ1-5; 8 bases match TRBD1. V lost 4 bases, J lost 10 bases, and 9 bases stayed unmatched. CDR1 is LNHDA, CDR2 SQIVND, per germline (reference sequence). The CDR3 runs to 14 residues. DNA of the CDR3: TGTGCCAGTAGTAATCCGACAGGGGTTCGACCCCAGCATTTT. It specifies CASSNPTGVRPQHF.

The V call is TRBV25-1, the J call TRBJ1-1, with 8 bases aligning to TRBD1. The germline V gene encodes CDR1 MGHDK and CDR2 SYGVNS. Losses at the gene ends were 4 bases for V and 3 bases for J; bases not matched to a gene: 7. The CDR3 runs to 15 residues. CDR3: CASSAIDRGDTEAFF. In DNA, the CDR3 is TGTGCCAGCAGTGCAATAGACAGGGGCGACACTGAAGCTTTCTTT. The full variable domain, in which reference TRBV25-1 and TRBJ1-1 provide the parts outside the CDR3, is EADIYQTPRYLVIGTGKKITLECSQTMGHDKMYWYQQDPGMELHLIHYSYGVNSTEKGDLSSESTVSRIRTEHFPLTLESARPSHTSQYLCASSAIDRGDTEAFFGQGTRLTVV.

The chain employs TRBV29-1 and TRBJ1-1; D remains ambiguous. The CDR3 is made up of 13 amino acids. The V end was cut by 3 bases, the J end by 4 bases, with 12 bases between. Germline V gene sequence: CDR1 SQVTM, CDR2 ANQGSEA. This CDR3 is CSVDGDYSTEAFF. In DNA form, the CDR3 reads TGCAGCGTTGATGGGGATTACTCCACTGAAGCTTTCTTT.

The chain links TRBV6-5 to TRBJ2-7, with 9 bases fitting TRBD1. The V gene end was trimmed by 6 bases and the J gene end by 5 bases; junction bases not matched to a gene: 5. The CDR3 length is 13 residues. Per germline, CDR1 MNHEY and CDR2 SVGAGI. The CDR3 bases are TGTGCCAGCAGGTGGACAGGGGCAAACGAGCAGTACTTC. It yields the protein CASRWTGANEQYF.

The J gene is TRBJ1-1, the V gene TRBV5-1; TRBD1 matches at 8 bases. The J segment lost 6 bases and the V segment lost 0 bases, leaving 4 bases of the junction unmatched. This CDR3 has 14 residues. Per germline, CDR1 SGHRS and CDR2 YFSETQ. The chain's CDR3 is CASSLGQGIPEAFF. CDR3 bases: TGCGCCAGCAGCTTGGGACAGGGGATTCCTGAAGCTTTCTTT.

The rearrangement joins TRBV9 to TRBJ2-3; D perhaps matches TRBD1 (5 bases). The germline V gene encodes CDR1 SGDLS and CDR2 YYNGEE. V was clipped by 5 bases and J by 0 bases, with 13 bases between them. The CDR3 loop spans 15 amino acids. CDR3 sequence (DNA): TGTGCCAGCAGTCCCAGGACATTAAGCACAGATACGCAGTATTTT. Encoded protein: CASSPRTLSTDTQYF.

The chain uses TRBV18 and TRBJ2-7, with D perhaps TRBD2 (7 bases). The V gene's germline CDR1 is KGHSH and CDR2 LQKENI. Between the trimmed V and J ends, which lost 2 bases and 5 bases, there was a span of 16 bases. The CDR3 has 15 amino acids. The CDR3 DNA reads as TGTGCCAGCTCACCAAGGGGGGGCCTTGACCACGAGCAGTACTTC. Its protein is CASSPRGGLDHEQYF. Full variable domain (remainder filled in from reference TRBV18 and TRBJ2-7): NAGVMQNPRHLVRRRGQEARLRCSPMKGHSHVYWYRQLPEEGLKFMVYLQKENIIDESGMPKERFSAEFPKEGPSILRIQQVVRGDSAAYFCASSPRGGLDHEQYFGPGTRLTVT.

The chain combines TRBV5-6 with TRBJ1-1; no firm D call. This CDR3 contains 13 residues. The germline CDR1 and CDR2 sequences are SGHDT and YYEEEE. V gave up 4 bases and J gave up 2 bases, with 9 bases separating them. This CDR3 reads CASSHRENTEAFF. CDR3 DNA sequence: TGTGCCAGCAGCCACCGGGAAAACACTGAAGCTTTCTTT. Drawing the rest from reference TRBV5-6 and TRBJ1-1, the complete variable domain is DAGVTQSPTHLIKTRGQQVTLRCSPKSGHDTVSWYQQALGQGPQFIFQYYEEEERQRGNFPDRFSGHQFPNYSSELNVNALLLGDSALYLCASSHRENTEAFFGQGTRLTVV.

This chain links TRBV6-1 with TRBJ1-1, with a weak D call TRBD1 (5 bases). The V and J ends lost 3 bases and 2 bases respectively, with 10 bases between them. There are 14 residues in the CDR3. CDR1 and CDR2 from the germline V gene are MNHNS and SASEGT. The CDR3 DNA sequence: TGTGCCAGCAGTGACAGGGAATTAAACACTGAAGCTTTCTTT. This encodes CASSDRELNTEAFF.

The chain is built from TRBV27 and TRBJ1-2, with D possibly being TRBD1 (6 bases). Germline V gene data show CDR1 as MNHEY and CDR2 as SMNVEV (reference sequence). Trimming removed 7 bases at V and 2 bases at J, with 11 bases between. The CDR3 spans 13 residues. The CDR3 sequence: CASMGGNNYGYTF. The CDR3 region has the DNA TGTGCCAGCATGGGGGGCAACAACTATGGCTACACCTTC.

J is TRBJ2-5 and V is TRBV12-3 or TRBV12-4; 10 bases are shared with TRBD1. This CDR3 spans 13 amino acids. Trimming at V came to 6 bases and at J to 5 bases, leaving 3 bases not matched to a gene. CDR3 in amino acids: CASSLGQGETQYF. CDR3 DNA: TGTGCCAGCAGCTTGGGACAGGGGGAGACCCAGTACTTC.

This clone has only one observation. This chain links TRBV4-3 with TRBJ1-3; no firm D call. Germline CDR1 reads LGHNA; CDR2 reads YSLEER. This CDR3 is built from 18 residues. V was cut by 4 bases and J by 0 bases, with 19 bases left in between. CDR3 amino acids: CASSPLGASSASGNTIYF. In DNA form, the CDR3 reads TGCGCCAGCAGCCCCCTTGGCGCATCCTCAGCCTCTGGAAACACCATATATTTT.

This clone was detected a few times. This chain uses TRBV6-1 with TRBJ1-5, with D uncertain. CDR1 is MNHNS and CDR2 is SASEGT in the germline V gene. The CDR3 totals 15 residues. Trimming removed 3 bases from V and 5 bases from J, with 14 bases in between. The CDR3 is CASSDWMASDQPQHF. In DNA form, the CDR3 reads TGTGCCAGCAGTGATTGGATGGCCAGCGATCAGCCCCAGCATTTT.

V gene TRBV30 combines with J gene TRBJ2-7; 11 bases are shared with TRBD1. The ends lost 1 base at V and 7 bases at J; junction bases unmatched: 6. This CDR3 has 14 residues. Germline V gene lookup returns CDR1 GTSNPN and CDR2 SVGIG (reference sequence). The CDR3 region is CAWSEGQGAGEQYV. In DNA, the CDR3 is TGTGCCTGGAGTGAAGGACAGGGGGCTGGTGAGCAGTACGTC.

The chain links TRBV30 to TRBJ2-3; 8 nucleotides align to TRBD2. Germline V gene sequence: CDR1 GTSNPN, CDR2 SVGIG (reference sequence). The CDR3 loop spans 14 amino acids. V gave up 3 bases and J gave up 4 bases; unmatched junction bases: 6. The CDR3 sequence: CAWSSGGGPDTQYF. The CDR3 nucleotides are TGTGCCTGGAGCTCCGGGGGGGGCCCAGATACGCAGTATTTT.

The rearrangement links TRBV19 to TRBJ1-3; D is ambiguous. The V end lost 3 bases, the J end lost 3 bases, and 18 bases lay between the germline ends. CDR1 LNHDA and CDR2 SQIVND come from the germline V gene (reference sequence). CDR3 length: 17 residues. The CDR3 DNA sequence: TGTGCCAGTAGTATGCCGCGAGCGGGGATAGGTGGAAACACCATATATTTT. Translated: CASSMPRAGIGGNTIYF.

The chain couples TRBV10-3 to TRBJ1-1; no definite D call. The CDR3 is made up of 13 amino acids. Trimming removed 0 bases at V and 6 bases at J, with 8 bases between. Germline CDR1 is ENHRY and CDR2 is SYGVKD. In DNA form, the CDR3 reads TGTGCCATCAGTGAGTCGAACAGTCCTGAAGCTTTCTTT. Amino acid sequence: CAISESNSPEAFF.

This chain links TRBV3-1 (or the pseudogene TRBV3-2) with TRBJ2-7; TRBD2 matches at 9 bases. Trimming at V came to 1 base and at J to 6 bases, leaving 7 bases not matched to a gene. The CDR3 spans 15 residues. CDR1 is LGHDT and CDR2 is YNNKEL in the germline V gene (reference sequence). This CDR3 reads CASSQGAGGPREQYF. The CDR3, as DNA: TGTGCCAGCAGCCAAGGTGCGGGGGGGCCTCGCGAGCAGTACTTC.

V and J are TRBV29-1 and TRBJ1-2; D may be TRBD1 (5 bases). Looked up from germline, CDR1 is SQVTM and CDR2 is ANQGSEA. V was cut by 6 bases and J by 1 base, with 24 bases left in between. The CDR3 sequence is 17 residues long. CDR3 bases: TGCAGCGTCGGTGGGGCATCAAGGGGAAACTTTAACTATGGCTACACCTTC. Protein sequence: CSVGGASRGNFNYGYTF.

The chain carries TRBV27 and TRBJ2-2; D not resolved. CDR3 length equals 13 residues. Germline loops: CDR1 MNHEY, CDR2 SMNVEV (reference sequence). The V end was cut by 5 bases, the J end by 3 bases, with 7 bases between. The CDR3 protein is CASSPTDTGELFF. Written as DNA, the CDR3 is TGTGCCAGCAGTCCAACGGACACCGGGGAGCTGTTTTTT.

This rearrangement joins TRBV19 to TRBJ1-6; 7 bases align to TRBD1. This CDR3 has 13 amino acids. Trimming took 6 bases from V and 11 from J; bases not matched to a gene: 7. Germline loops: CDR1 LNHDA, CDR2 SQIVND (reference sequence). The CDR3 DNA reads as TGTGCCAGTAGGGAAGGGGGCCTTACACCCCTCCACTTT. Its translation: CASREGGLTPLHF.

The chain combines TRBV6-2 or TRBV6-3 with TRBJ1-6; 9 bases fit TRBD1. Germline V gives CDR1 MNHEY, CDR2 SVGEGT. Trimming removed 2 bases from V and 5 bases from J; junction bases left unmatched: 1. The CDR3 length is 15 residues. This CDR3 is CASSYGTGNNSPLHF. CDR3 in DNA: TGTGCCAGCAGTTACGGGACAGGGAATAATTCACCCCTCCACTTT.

V usage is TRBV7-3 and J usage is TRBJ2-3, with a tentative D call TRBD2 (6 bases). The germline V and J ends were trimmed by 3 bases and 3 bases, with 13 bases remaining between them. The CDR3 is 15 residues long. CDR1 is SGHTA and CDR2 is FQGTGA in the germline V gene. The CDR3, as DNA: TGTGCCAGCAGCTTGGGCGGGGTCCTTACAGATACGCAGTATTTT. This codes for CASSLGGVLTDTQYF.

The chain combines TRBV18 with TRBJ1-2; 7 nucleotides agree with TRBD1. V was clipped by 6 bases and J by 5 bases; unmatched bases: 15. The CDR3 is made up of 16 amino acids. Germline loops: CDR1 KGHSH, CDR2 LQKENI. The CDR3 here is CASSVTGGGAWYGYTF. For the CDR3, the DNA is TGTGCCAGCTCTGTAACCGGAGGGGGCGCGTGGTATGGCTACACCTTC.

The chain employs TRBV24-1 and TRBJ2-3; 13 nucleotides line up with TRBD2. The CDR3 loop spans 17 amino acids. Germline V lookup: CDR1 KGHDR, CDR2 SFDVKD. With 2 bases clipped from V and 1 base from J, the junction kept 2 bases outside the gene matches. The CDR3 sequence: CATSDSGLAGGTDTQYF. DNA of the CDR3: TGTGCCACCAGTGATTCCGGACTAGCGGGAGGCACAGATACGCAGTATTTT.

The chain carries TRBV19 and TRBJ2-1; D ambiguous. This CDR3 is 14 amino acids long. Per germline, CDR1 LNHDA and CDR2 SQIVND (reference sequence). V lost 2 bases and J lost 6, with 11 bases in between. The CDR3 spells CASSINPTSNEQFF. The DNA of the CDR3 is TGTGCCAGTAGTATAAATCCCACGTCCAATGAGCAGTTCTTC.

This clone was observed a single time. The chain uses TRBV6-5 and TRBJ1-2, with a possible D match to TRBD1 (5 bases). The CDR3 consists of 14 residues. V was pared by 4 bases and J by 5 bases, with 14 bases between. The germline V gene has CDR1 MNHEY and CDR2 SVGAGI. The CDR3 protein is CASSSLQAGYGYTF. Written as DNA, the CDR3 is TGTGCCAGCAGTTCTCTCCAAGCAGGGTATGGCTACACCTTC.